These 21 T cell receptor beta chains were all obtained from the same sample, sequenced in a study of blood T cells in healthy people across ages. A second PCR, run for about 6 to 12 cycles, used a sample-barcoded 5' primer plus a J-beta primer mix. TCRdb re-analysed the 5' RACE reads in MiXCR, keeping a single row per CDR3 protein. The sample consists of about 690,000 distinct CDR3 sequences, roughly 41% of them appearing once. The sample consisted of blood. Receptor source: an elderly man in good health.

The rearrangement uses TRBV20-1 and TRBJ2-7, with D possibly matching TRBD1 (6 bases). Trimming cost V 5 bases and J 0 bases, with 17 bases left between them. The CDR3 is made up of 15 amino acids. Germline CDR1 reads DFQATT; CDR2 reads SNEGSKA (reference sequence). The CDR3, as DNA: TGCAGTGCTCACTTGACAGGCTACACCTCCTACGAGCAGTACTTC. Its protein is CSAHLTGYTSYEQYF.

V is TRBV12-3 or TRBV12-4 and J is TRBJ2-5; maybe TRBD1 (6 bases). The CDR3 totals 12 residues. The V gene lost 3 bases and the J gene lost 10 bases, with 12 bases spanning the gap. The CDR3 DNA follows: TGTGCCAGCAGTTTGGACAGTGGGAACCAGTACTTC. This translates into CASSLDSGNQYF.

Many counts were recorded for this clonotype. The chain combines TRBV6-5 with TRBJ2-1, with 9 bases lining up with TRBD1. The CDR3 sequence is 14 residues long. The V gene's germline CDR1 is MNHEY and CDR2 SVGAGI. The V segment lost 6 bases and the J segment 6 bases; nucleotides outside the gene matches: 6. The CDR3 nucleotides are TGTGCCAGCAGCGCTCCGGGACAGGGCAATGAGCAGTTCTTC. Protein: CASSAPGQGNEQFF.

In its sample, this clonotype was seen many times. This sequence joins TRBV9 and TRBJ1-4; D remains unclear. Looked up from germline, CDR1 is SGDLS and CDR2 is YYNGEE. Trimming pared 0 bases from V and 2 bases from J, leaving 2 bases between. This CDR3 spans 13 amino acids. This CDR3 is CASSVATNEKLFF. The CDR3 DNA reads as TGTGCCAGCAGCGTAGCCACTAATGAAAAACTGTTTTTT.

This clonotype was picked up a small number of times. The chain joins TRBV6-4 to TRBJ1-2; the D is unclear. V shed 2 bases and J shed 5 bases, with 6 bases lying between them. Germline V gene sequence: CDR1 MRHNA, CDR2 SNTAGT. The CDR3 is made up of 12 amino acids. CDR3 nucleotides: TGTGCCAGCAGTGACAGGGAGTATGGCTACACCTTC. Its translation is CASSDREYGYTF.

This chain links TRBV10-3 with TRBJ2-3, with no clear D. The germline CDR1 and CDR2 sequences are ENHRY and SYGVKD. Trimming took off 1 base at V and 11 bases at J, with 13 bases between the two ends. The CDR3 is 13 amino acids. The CDR3 bases are TGTGCCATCAGTGAGTGGATACACAATGAGCAGTATTTT. Protein: CAISEWIHNEQYF.

This clonotype was observed a handful of times. The chain uses TRBV6-1 and TRBJ2-5, with a tentative D call TRBD2 (5 bases). The CDR3 runs 15 residues. Germline V gives CDR1 MNHNS, CDR2 SASEGT. V dropped 3 bases and J dropped 4 bases, with 15 bases sitting between them. The CDR3 loop is CASSDSGLRGETQYF. The CDR3 bases are TGTGCCAGCAGTGATTCAGGCCTCCGGGGAGAGACCCAGTACTTC.

This clonotype was seen more than once but under ten times. CDR3 in DNA: TGTGCCAGCAGTTACTCGGGCAGGGGGCGCGGAGAGCAGTACTTC. Its protein is CASSYSGRGRGEQYF. The chain has TRBV6-2 or TRBV6-3 and TRBJ2-4; 8 nucleotides line up with TRBD1. This CDR3 is built from 15 residues. The germline V gene has CDR1 MNHEY and CDR2 SVGEGT. The V and J ends lost 0 bases and 13 bases, in that order; junction bases with no gene match: 11.

With regard to this clonotype: Germline and junction disagree at one end, which may indicate a read error. This chain uses TRBV28 with TRBJ2-1, with TRBD1 matching over 10 bases. There are 16 residues in the CDR3. Germline assignment: CDR1 MDHEN and CDR2 SYDVKM. The CDR3 region has the DNA TGTTCCAGCAGCCCGACAGGGGGCGGAAAGGACAATGAGCAGTTCTTC. Its translation is CSSSPTGGGKDNEQFF.

The chain carries TRBV29-1 and TRBJ1-5, with 7 bases fitting TRBD1. V lost 3 bases and J lost 4; bases outside the gene matches: 3. CDR1 and CDR2 from the germline V gene are SQVTM and ANQGSEA. This CDR3 is 13 amino acids long. The CDR3 coding sequence is TGCAGCGTTGAGACAGGGCCAAATCAGCCCCAGCATTTT. Translating gives CSVETGPNQPQHF.

This clonotype was counted at least ten times. V usage is TRBV6-6 and J usage is TRBJ2-3; the D gene is possibly TRBD1 (5 bases). V was shortened by 2 bases and J by 4 bases, with 7 bases between the two germline ends. CDR1 is MNHNY and CDR2 is SVGAGI in the germline V gene (reference sequence). This CDR3 spans 13 amino acids. CDR3 region: CASSYTGADTQYF. The CDR3 nucleotides are TGTGCCAGCAGTTACACAGGAGCAGATACGCAGTATTTT.

The gene calls are TRBV9 and TRBJ2-4, with 8 bases aligning to TRBD1. Trimming at V came to 7 bases and at J to 5 bases, leaving 8 bases not matched to a gene. CDR1 and CDR2 from the germline V gene are SGDLS and YYNGEE. CDR3 size: 14 residues. CDR3 in DNA: TGTGCCAGCGGCCCGGCGGGACAGGAAAACATTCAGTACTTC. Translating gives CASGPAGQENIQYF. Looking up the rest from reference TRBV9 and TRBJ2-4 gives the full variable domain: DSGVTQTPKHLITATGQRVTLRCSPRSGDLSVYWYQQSLDQGLQFLIQYYNGEERAKGNILERFSAQQFPDLHSELNLSSLELGDSALYFCASGPAGQENIQYFGAGTRLSVL.

This chain uses TRBV7-2 with TRBJ1-6, with D possibly being TRBD1 (5 bases). Trimming left V 4 bases short and J 5 bases short, with 12 bases between. CDR1 and CDR2 (germline): SGHTA, FQGNSA. There are 15 residues in the CDR3. CDR3 DNA sequence: TGTGCCAGCAGCTCCGGGACGGGGCATAATTCACCCCTCCACTTT. Protein product: CASSSGTGHNSPLHF.

This chain links TRBV12-3 or TRBV12-4 with TRBJ2-1, with 9 bases identical to TRBD1. The CDR3 totals 16 residues. Trimming took 7 bases from V and 4 from J; bases not matched to a gene: 11. CDR3 sequence: CASTLTGGPIYNEQFF. Here the CDR3 DNA reads TGTGCCAGCACTTTGACAGGGGGGCCGATTTACAATGAGCAGTTCTTC.

The V call is TRBV28, the J call TRBJ2-5; 9 bases map to TRBD2. The germline CDR1 and CDR2 sequences are MDHEN and SYDVKM. Germline trimming cut 5 bases from V and 4 bases from J; bases unmatched to any gene: 8. The CDR3 has 15 amino acids. CDR3 residues: CASSVSGSVLETQYF. The CDR3 DNA sequence: TGTGCCAGCAGTGTTAGCGGGAGTGTTTTAGAGACCCAGTACTTC.

This clonotype was counted only a few times. The genes are TRBV11-2 and TRBJ2-2; the match to TRBD1 covers 10 bases. J was trimmed by 7 bases and V by 5 bases; bases with no gene match: 7. This CDR3 contains 15 residues. Germline assignment: CDR1 SGHAT and CDR2 FQNNGV. CDR3 DNA: TGTGCCAGCAGCCTTGGACAGGGGGTGTTCGGGGAGCTGTTTTTT. Its translation is CASSLGQGVFGELFF.

This clonotype was picked up a small number of times. The V call is TRBV3-1, the J call TRBJ2-5; tentatively, D is TRBD1 (6 bases). Germline-derived CDR1 and CDR2 are LGHDT and YNNKEL (reference sequence). V was shortened by 0 bases and J by 3 bases, with 11 bases between the two germline ends. The CDR3 length is 15 residues. The CDR3 sequence: CASSQEVGAKETQYF. Here the CDR3 DNA reads TGTGCCAGCAGCCAAGAGGTGGGGGCCAAAGAGACCCAGTACTTC.

This rearrangement joins TRBV6-2 or TRBV6-3 to TRBJ2-3, with D perhaps TRBD2 (7 bases). The CDR3 runs to 18 residues. V lost 7 bases to trimming and J lost 0 bases, with 23 bases between them. Germline V gives CDR1 MNHEY, CDR2 SVGEGT. CDR3 sequence reads: CASTHRFGGGLSTDTQYF. The CDR3 region has the DNA TGTGCCAGCACCCACCGGTTTGGCGGGGGCCTTAGCACAGATACGCAGTATTTT.

The CDR3 loop reads CASSLPGRGLRGEQYF. CDR3 sequence (DNA): TGTGCCAGCAGCTTACCCGGGAGGGGCTTAAGGGGTGAGCAGTACTTC. This chain connects TRBV7-2 to TRBJ2-5; 8 nucleotides line up with TRBD2. This CDR3 spans 16 amino acids. From germline, CDR1 is SGHTA and CDR2 FQGNSA. Trimming cost V 2 bases and J 11 bases; bases outside gene matches: 16. The complete variable domain, with remaining parts taken from reference TRBV7-2 and TRBJ2-5, reads GAGVSQSPSNKVTEKGKDVELRCDPISGHTALYWYRQSLGQGLEFLIYFQGNSAPDKSGLPSDRFSAERTGGSVSTLTIQRTQQEDSAVYLCASSLPGRGLRGEQYFGPGTRLLVL.

The chain couples TRBV20-1 to TRBJ1-2; D is undetermined. Germline CDR1 DFQATT, CDR2 SNEGSKA (reference sequence). V lost 6 bases, J lost 4 bases, and 9 bases lay in between. The CDR3 sequence is 11 residues long. DNA for the CDR3: TGCAGTGCCTCATTCCGCTATGGCTACACCTTC. It encodes CSASFRYGYTF.

This clonotype was observed a few times. V and J are TRBV7-2 and TRBJ1-1, with D possibly TRBD1 on 6 matching bases. Germline V gene sequence: CDR1 SGHTA, CDR2 FQGNSA. This CDR3 is built from 13 residues. Trimming removed 7 bases at V and 4 bases at J, with 13 bases between. The CDR3 spells CASMRGAGTEAFF. CDR3 in DNA: TGTGCCAGCATGAGGGGGGCAGGCACTGAAGCTTTCTTT.